A single sample gave rise to the 12 T cell receptor beta chains below, sequenced in a study of somatic mutations in cytotoxic T cells in rheumatoid arthritis. Clones were read by immunoSEQ multiplex PCR, and TCRdb kept only the in-frame ones, dropping some. Among tens of thousands of clones listed, approximately 80% were seen once. Material: CD8+ T cells sorted from blood. The receptors shown here come from a man aged 40-49 years in good health.

The V gene is TRBV7-9, the J gene TRBJ2-5; TRBD1 is a possible D gene (7 bases). With 1 base removed from V and 4 bases from J, the gap between germline ends came to 13 bases. In germline, CDR1 is SEHNR, CDR2 FQNEAQ (reference sequence). CDR3 length: 15 amino acids. As DNA, the CDR3 is TGTGCCAGCAGCTTAGGACAGGGTAGCGGAGAGACCCAGTACTTC. This translates into CASSLGQGSGETQYF.

This chain uses TRBV6-1 with TRBJ1-1, with D hard to call. Germline V CDR1 and CDR2: MNHNS, SASEGT. The CDR3 runs to 14 residues. The V end lost 1 base, the J end lost 4 bases, and 10 bases lay between the germline ends. Here the CDR3 DNA reads TGTGCCAGCAGTGAAGGTGTGGAAGGCACTGAAGCTTTCTTT. Its translation: CASSEGVEGTEAFF.

The rearrangement joins TRBV7-9 to TRBJ1-4; D uncertain. The CDR3 runs to 12 residues. Germline V gene lookup returns CDR1 SEHNR and CDR2 FQNEAQ (reference sequence). The V end lost 8 bases, the J end lost 5 bases, and 9 bases lay between the germline ends. CDR3 residues: CASSGENEKLFF. DNA of the CDR3: TGTGCCAGCTCCGGCGAGAATGAAAAACTGTTTTTT.

This rearrangement joins TRBV29-1 to TRBJ2-1; unclear D gene. The germline V gene encodes CDR1 SQVTM and CDR2 ANQGSEA. The CDR3 is 12 residues long. V lost 6 bases and J 5 bases, leaving 11 bases between the germline ends. This CDR3 reads CSVPKAHNEQFF. CDR3 DNA sequence: TGCAGCGTGCCCAAGGCGCACAATGAGCAGTTCTTC.

This chain connects TRBV4-1 to TRBJ1-5, with D perhaps TRBD1 (5 bases). V lost 3 bases and J lost 5, with 11 bases in between. From germline, CDR1 is MGHRA and CDR2 YSYEKL. CDR3 length: 14 amino acids. DNA of the CDR3: TGCGCCAGCAGCCAGGATGACAGTTATCAGCCCCAGCATTTT. Its translation: CASSQDDSYQPQHF.

This chain uses TRBV7-6 with TRBJ2-1; D could derive from TRBD1 or TRBD2 (5 bases each). V shed 0 bases and J shed 7 bases, with 13 bases lying between them. Per the germline V gene, CDR1 is SGHVS and CDR2 is FNYEAQ. The CDR3 is made up of 15 amino acids. CDR3 sequence reads: CASSLALGTTNEQFF. The CDR3 nucleotides are TGTGCCAGCAGCTTAGCCCTTGGGACCACTAATGAGCAGTTCTTC. Filled out from reference TRBV7-6 and TRBJ2-1, the complete variable domain reads GAGVSQSPRYKVTKRGQDVALRCDPISGHVSLYWYRQALGQGPEFLTYFNYEAQQDKSGLPNDRFSAERPEGSISTLTIQRTEQRDSAMYRCASSLALGTTNEQFFGPGTRLTVL.

The chain combines TRBV5-6 with TRBJ2-3; maybe TRBD2 (5 bases). The CDR3 has 15 amino acids. Germline assignment: CDR1 SGHDT and CDR2 YYEEEE. Trimming removed 4 bases at V and 6 bases at J, with 18 bases between. The CDR3 sequence: CASSPLPRGLDTQYF. The CDR3, as DNA: TGTGCCAGCAGCCCCCTTCCCCGGGGTTTGGATACGCAGTATTTT.

This chain uses TRBV23-1 with TRBJ1-1, with D perhaps TRBD1 (5 bases). TRBV23-1 is treated as an ORF (open reading frame) with a function not yet certain. The CDR3 loop spans 15 amino acids. Trimming cost V 0 bases and J 3 bases, with 11 bases left between them. The chain's CDR3 is CASSQSGRADTEAFF. The CDR3 DNA is TGCGCCAGCAGTCAATCGGGCAGGGCGGACACTGAAGCTTTCTTT.

The rearrangement joins TRBV27 to TRBJ2-7; D gene ambiguous. The CDR3 is 14 residues long. The V gene lost 5 bases and the J gene lost 1 base, with 12 bases spanning the gap. Germline CDR1 MNHEY, CDR2 SMNVEV (reference sequence). In DNA, the CDR3 is TGTGCCAGCAGTCAGGCTGTTAGGTCCTACGAGCAGTACTTC. Translating gives CASSQAVRSYEQYF.

This clone was counted once. The chain uses TRBV27 and TRBJ2-7; TRBD2 agrees at 13 bases. Germline V gene sequence: CDR1 MNHEY, CDR2 SMNVEV (reference sequence). The CDR3 sequence is 15 residues long. With 4 bases clipped from V and 4 bases from J, the junction kept 4 bases outside the gene matches. The CDR3: CASSSLLAGGYEQYF. The CDR3 DNA reads as TGTGCCAGCAGTTCTTTACTAGCGGGAGGGTACGAGCAGTACTTC.

The chain carries TRBV30 and TRBJ2-5; TRBD1 might be the D (6 bases). The length of the CDR3 is 12 residues. From germline, CDR1 is GTSNPN and CDR2 SVGIG (reference sequence). V was trimmed by 7 bases and J by 1 base, leaving 10 bases between them. CDR3 in DNA: TGTGCCTATCAGGACAGCCAAGAGACCCAGTACTTC. Translated, it gives CAYQDSQETQYF.

J is TRBJ2-5 and V is TRBV5-6; D might be TRBD2 (5 bases). This CDR3 has 11 residues. Germline CDR1 is SGHDT and CDR2 is YYEEEE. Trimming removed 4 bases from V and 5 bases from J, with 6 bases in between. CDR3 sequence (DNA): TGTGCCAGCAGCCGAGGGGAGACCCAGTACTTC. Residues: CASSRGETQYF. The full variable domain, completed using reference TRBV5-6 and TRBJ2-5, is DAGVTQSPTHLIKTRGQQVTLRCSPKSGHDTVSWYQQALGQGPQFIFQYYEEEERQRGNFPDRFSGHQFPNYSSELNVNALLLGDSALYLCASSRGETQYFGPGTRLLVL.